Listed below are T cell receptor beta chains from one sample, sequenced in a study of follicular helper T cells after annual influenza vaccination. Produced via immunoSEQ multiplex PCR; TCRdb's table is partial and in-frame only. The data contain 8,000 to 13,000 clones, approximately 87% of them singletons. The sample here was CXCR5- memory CD4+ T cells sorted from blood, taken 7 days after influenza vaccination. The receptors derive from an adult who received the influenza vaccine. Each CDR3 is given with its conserved first and last residue. Each record gives: D gene, CDR3 length, V gene, clone size, J gene, CDR3 DNA, CDR3 protein. The D gene is left open where the match is weak. Clone size is shown for a subset of rows, as once, few, many or a class of expanded clone.

d_gene: NA; len: 12; v_gene: TRBV11-3; abundance: NA; j_gene: TRBJ2-2; CDR3nt: TGTGCCAGCAGAAAGTCCCTGGGGGAGCTGTTTTTT; CDR3aa: CASRKSLGELFF
d_gene: TRBD1; len: 19; v_gene: TRBV4-1; abundance: NA; j_gene: TRBJ2-4; CDR3nt: TGCGCCAGCAGCCAAGGGGTCCTAGGACAGGGGGCGGCCAAAAACATTCAGTACTTC; CDR3aa: CASSQGVLGQGAAKNIQYF
d_gene: NA; len: 13; v_gene: TRBV6-1; abundance: NA; j_gene: TRBJ1-1; CDR3nt: TGTGCCGCCTCCCGGGACTGGAACACTGAAGCTTTCTTT; CDR3aa: CAASRDWNTEAFF
d_gene: TRBD1; len: 13; v_gene: TRBV28; abundance: NA; j_gene: TRBJ1-2; CDR3nt: TGTGCCAGCAGTCTGACAGGGAACTATGGCTACACCTTC; CDR3aa: CASSLTGNYGYTF
d_gene: NA; len: 14; v_gene: TRBV7-9; abundance: NA; j_gene: TRBJ2-7; CDR3nt: TGTGCCAGCAGCTTTGGGGTGAGCTCCTACGAGCAGTACTTC; CDR3aa: CASSFGVSSYEQYF
d_gene: TRBD1; len: 15; v_gene: TRBV11-2; abundance: NA; j_gene: TRBJ1-1; CDR3nt: TGTGCCAGCAGCTCCCCGACAGGGTTGAACACTGAAGCTTTCTTT; CDR3aa: CASSSPTGLNTEAFF
d_gene: TRBD1; len: 16; v_gene: TRBV7-9; abundance: few; j_gene: TRBJ2-7; CDR3nt: TGTGCCAGCAGCTTTCCCGAAAGGGACAGATCCTACGAGCAGTACTTC; CDR3aa: CASSFPERDRSYEQYF
d_gene: NA; len: 15; v_gene: TRBV5-3; abundance: NA; j_gene: TRBJ2-4; CDR3nt: TGTGCCAGAAGCTCCCCGGGAGAGTGGAAAAACATTCAGTACTTC; CDR3aa: CARSSPGEWKNIQYF
d_gene: NA; len: 11; v_gene: TRBV2; abundance: once; j_gene: TRBJ2-5; CDR3nt: TGTGCCAGCGGTAACCAAGAGACCCAGTACTTC; CDR3aa: CASGNQETQYF
d_gene: NA; len: 16; v_gene: TRBV4-3; abundance: NA; j_gene: TRBJ1-4; CDR3nt: TGCGCCAGCAGCCTATCCCGGGACTGGGGTAATGAAAAACTGTTTTTT; CDR3aa: CASSLSRDWGNEKLFF
d_gene: NA; len: 20; v_gene: TRBV9; abundance: NA; j_gene: TRBJ1-6; CDR3nt: TGTGCCAGCAGCGTACGGAACTCGGGGGGCCAAAGCTCCTATAATTCACCCCTCCACTTT; CDR3aa: CASSVRNSGGQSSYNSPLHF
d_gene: NA; len: 11; v_gene: TRBV2; abundance: NA; j_gene: TRBJ2-5; CDR3nt: TGTGCCAGCAGTGAAGCGGAGACCCAGTACTTC; CDR3aa: CASSEAETQYF
d_gene: TRBD2; len: 14; v_gene: TRBV5-1; abundance: NA; j_gene: TRBJ2-1; CDR3nt: TGCGCCAGCAGCCCTGGGACTAGTAGCAATGAGCAGTTCTTC; CDR3aa: CASSPGTSSNEQFF
d_gene: NA; len: 16; v_gene: TRBV6-5; abundance: few; j_gene: TRBJ1-2; CDR3nt: TGTGCCAGCAGTTACAGTGCAAGGGGGGTTAACTATGGCTACACCTTC; CDR3aa: CASSYSARGVNYGYTF
d_gene: TRBD2; len: 18; v_gene: TRBV11-2; abundance: NA; j_gene: TRBJ2-1; CDR3nt: TGTGCCAGCAGCTTAGAGGGACTAGCGGGGGGGATTTACAATGAGCAGTTCTTC; CDR3aa: CASSLEGLAGGIYNEQFF
d_gene: TRBD1; len: 18; v_gene: TRBV18; abundance: NA; j_gene: TRBJ2-5; CDR3nt: TGTGCCAGCCGATGGGAGGACAGGGGGCACCACGCCCCATGGACCCAGTACTTC; CDR3aa: CASRWEDRGHHAPWTQYF
d_gene: NA; len: 15; v_gene: TRBV19; abundance: NA; j_gene: TRBJ2-4; CDR3nt: TGTGCCAGTAGTATAGGTTATATAGCCAAAAACATTCAGTACTTC; CDR3aa: CASSIGYIAKNIQYF
d_gene: NA; len: 13; v_gene: TRBV16; abundance: NA; j_gene: TRBJ1-1; CDR3nt: TGTGCCAGCAGCCATTCAGGGACTTCTATGGCTTTCTTT; CDR3aa: CASSHSGTSMAFF
d_gene: TRBD2; len: 16; v_gene: TRBV11-2; abundance: NA; j_gene: TRBJ2-1; CDR3nt: TGTGCCAGCAGCTTAGGATCTCGCGGGGGTTACAATGAGCAGTTCTTC; CDR3aa: CASSLGSRGGYNEQFF
d_gene: NA; len: 15; v_gene: TRBV6-1; abundance: NA; j_gene: TRBJ1-1; CDR3nt: TGTGCCAGCAGTTCCCAGGGACTTCAAGGAACTGAAGCTTTCTTT; CDR3aa: CASSSQGLQGTEAFF
d_gene: TRBD1; len: 16; v_gene: TRBV30; abundance: NA; j_gene: TRBJ1-5; CDR3nt: TGTGCCTGGAGTCCAACCGGGACAGACGGCAGTCAGCCCCAGCATTTT; CDR3aa: CAWSPTGTDGSQPQHF
d_gene: NA; len: 13; v_gene: TRBV2; abundance: once; j_gene: TRBJ1-4; CDR3nt: TGTGCCAGCAGATCCGGGGGGAATGAAAAACTGTTTTTT; CDR3aa: CASRSGGNEKLFF
d_gene: TRBD2; len: 15; v_gene: TRBV7-6; abundance: NA; j_gene: TRBJ2-7; CDR3nt: TGTGCCAGCAGCTTGGTTAGCGGGGGGAACTACGAGCAGTACTTC; CDR3aa: CASSLVSGGNYEQYF
d_gene: NA; len: 13; v_gene: TRBV5-4; abundance: NA; j_gene: TRBJ1-2; CDR3nt: TGTGCCAGCAGCTTGCGGGCAGGTCTCGGCTACACCTTC; CDR3aa: CASSLRAGLGYTF
d_gene: TRBD1; len: 16; v_gene: TRBV2; abundance: NA; j_gene: TRBJ2-5; CDR3nt: TGTGCCAGCACCCCTGAGTCCAGGGGGATTTTAAAGACCCAGTACTTC; CDR3aa: CASTPESRGILKTQYF
d_gene: NA; len: 13; v_gene: TRBV4-3; abundance: NA; j_gene: TRBJ2-2; CDR3nt: TGCGCCAGCAGCCAAGGGGGAACCGGGGAGCTGTTTTTT; CDR3aa: CASSQGGTGELFF
d_gene: NA; len: 13; v_gene: TRBV11-3; abundance: NA; j_gene: TRBJ2-5; CDR3nt: TGTGCCAGCAGCACCCGCAGGGGAGAGACCCAGTACTTC; CDR3aa: CASSTRRGETQYF
d_gene: NA; len: 17; v_gene: TRBV5-1; abundance: NA; j_gene: TRBJ1-3; CDR3nt: TGCGCCAGCAGCTTGATGAATAGCGGGGGGTCTGGAAACACCATATATTTT; CDR3aa: CASSLMNSGGSGNTIYF
d_gene: TRBD1; len: 16; v_gene: TRBV11-2; abundance: NA; j_gene: TRBJ1-5; CDR3nt: TGTGCCAGCAGCCCATTCGTGACAGGGGGCGGAAAGCCCCAGCATTTT; CDR3aa: CASSPFVTGGGKPQHF
d_gene: NA; len: 15; v_gene: TRBV4-3; abundance: NA; j_gene: TRBJ2-7; CDR3nt: TGCGCCAGCAGCCGGACAGCTAGCGGCACATCCGAGCAGTACTTC; CDR3aa: CASSRTASGTSEQYF
d_gene: NA; len: 14; v_gene: TRBV21-1; abundance: NA; j_gene: TRBJ2-1; CDR3nt: TGTGCCAGCAGCCCTAGTCCCGGGACAAACGAGCAGTTCTTC; CDR3aa: CASSPSPGTNEQFF
d_gene: NA; len: 16; v_gene: TRBV4-1; abundance: NA; j_gene: TRBJ1-2; CDR3nt: TGCGCCAGCAGCCAAGAGGGGGTTAAGGTTAACTATGGCTACACCTTC; CDR3aa: CASSQEGVKVNYGYTF
d_gene: NA; len: 14; v_gene: TRBV28; abundance: NA; j_gene: TRBJ1-1; CDR3nt: TGTGCCAGCAGTTCCGGGGGTCCGAACACTGAAGCTTTCTTT; CDR3aa: CASSSGGPNTEAFF
d_gene: NA; len: 15; v_gene: TRBV19; abundance: few; j_gene: TRBJ2-7; CDR3nt: TGTGCCAGTAGCGCGGGGGGACAGGGAACCTACGAGCAGTACTTC; CDR3aa: CASSAGGQGTYEQYF
d_gene: TRBD1; len: 17; v_gene: TRBV23-1; abundance: few; j_gene: TRBJ1-6; CDR3nt: TGCGCCAGCAGTCAAGTGACAGGGGTCCTCGACAATTCACCCCTCCACTTT; CDR3aa: CASSQVTGVLDNSPLHF
d_gene: TRBD2; len: 16; v_gene: TRBV5-3; abundance: NA; j_gene: TRBJ2-3; CDR3nt: TGTGCCAGAAGCTTGAGACTAGCGGGGCCTAGAGATACGCAGTATTTT; CDR3aa: CARSLRLAGPRDTQYF
d_gene: TRBD1; len: 15; v_gene: TRBV4-1; abundance: NA; j_gene: TRBJ1-2; CDR3nt: TGCGCCAGCAGCCAAGGGGACAGGTCTGACTATGGCTACACCTTC; CDR3aa: CASSQGDRSDYGYTF
d_gene: NA; len: 12; v_gene: TRBV4-1; abundance: NA; j_gene: TRBJ2-7; CDR3nt: TGCGCCAGCAGCGCCAGGGGCTACGAGCAGTACTTC; CDR3aa: CASSARGYEQYF
d_gene: NA; len: 18; v_gene: TRBV28; abundance: NA; j_gene: TRBJ2-3; CDR3nt: TGTGCCAGCACCTCCTCAGTTGGGGGGGCTTCCTTTAAAGATACGCAGTATTTT; CDR3aa: CASTSSVGGASFKDTQYF
d_gene: TRBD2; len: 18; v_gene: TRBV4-1; abundance: NA; j_gene: TRBJ2-3; CDR3nt: TGCGCCAGCAGCCAAGAGTCGGCAGCGGGGGGGAACACAGATACGCAGTATTTT; CDR3aa: CASSQESAAGGNTDTQYF
d_gene: TRBD2; len: 17; v_gene: TRBV9; abundance: NA; j_gene: TRBJ2-2; CDR3nt: TGTGCCAGCAGCGTAGGCTCGAGCGGGGGGGCCTCCGGGGAGCTGTTTTTT; CDR3aa: CASSVGSSGGASGELFF
d_gene: NA; len: 13; v_gene: TRBV9; abundance: NA; j_gene: TRBJ1-1; CDR3nt: TGTGCCAGCAGCGTAGAATGGAACACTGAAGCTTTCTTT; CDR3aa: CASSVEWNTEAFF
d_gene: NA; len: 15; v_gene: TRBV7-9; abundance: once; j_gene: TRBJ2-5; CDR3nt: TGTGCCAGCAGCTTGGGGGGGACAGGCCAAGAGACCCAGTACTTC; CDR3aa: CASSLGGTGQETQYF
d_gene: NA; len: 13; v_gene: TRBV7-2; abundance: NA; j_gene: TRBJ2-7; CDR3nt: TGTGCCAGCAGCTTCCAGGGTGCCCACGAGCAGTACTTC; CDR3aa: CASSFQGAHEQYF
d_gene: NA; len: 12; v_gene: TRBV2; abundance: NA; j_gene: TRBJ2-5; CDR3nt: TGTGCCACCCGAGGCTCCCACGAGACCCAGTACTTC; CDR3aa: CATRGSHETQYF